This entry is about one T cell receptor (beta chain). PCR used 60 Vbeta primers and 13 Jbeta primers. Data came from immunoSEQ multiplex PCR; TCRdb stores just in-frame clones and leaves some out. This sample yields over 150,000 clones, of which nearly 80% are seen a single time; roughly 9% belongs to the top ten. CDR3 size: 13 residues. The germline CDR1 and CDR2 sequences are GTSNPN and SVGIG (reference sequence). V was clipped by 2 bases and J by 1 base, with 8 bases between them. This sample was included in a study of cytomegalovirus exposure and HLA in healthy donors. This TCR was recovered from a man aged 18-30 years in good health and CMV-seropositive. The chain is built from TRBV30 and TRBJ1-1; D gene uncertain. The source material was PBMCs. The CDR3 DNA reads as TGTGCCTGGAGTCTTGAGAGGAACACTGAAGCTTTCTTT. Translation gives CAWSLERNTEAFF.